The 26 T cell receptor beta chains presented below share a single source sample, sequenced in a study of cytomegalovirus exposure and HLA in healthy donors. Primers: 60 Vbeta forward and 13 Jbeta reverse. Some clones are missing from TCRdb's copy, which holds only in-frame ones; the method was immunoSEQ multiplex PCR. This table has over 100,000 clones, about 8.5% appearing once. Sequenced input: PBMCs. The receptor source for this set is a man in his forties in good health and CMV-seronegative.

This clone was recorded a few times. The chain carries TRBV11-2 and TRBJ2-3, with D perhaps matching TRBD2 (5 bases). From germline, CDR1 is SGHAT and CDR2 FQNNGV. The CDR3 loop spans 15 amino acids. Trimming shortened V by 3 bases and J by 2 bases, and 12 bases separated the two germline ends. DNA of the CDR3: TGTGCCAGCAGCTTCAGAGGGCGGGCCACAGATACGCAGTATTTT. This gives the protein CASSFRGRATDTQYF.

The chain is built from TRBV18 and TRBJ1-2; tentative D call: TRBD1 (6 bases). Trimming left V 4 bases short and J 6 bases short, with 12 bases between. This CDR3 region has 13 residues. Germline loops: CDR1 KGHSH, CDR2 LQKENI. The CDR3 spells CASSLTGNDGYTF. CDR3 DNA sequence: TGTGCCAGCTCACTAACAGGGAATGATGGCTACACCTTC.

There are a few counts of this clone. The chain joins TRBV6-5 to TRBJ1-3; weak D call: TRBD1 (5 bases). This CDR3 is 14 amino acids long. Looked up from germline, CDR1 is MNHEY and CDR2 is SVGAGI. The V end was cut by 4 bases, the J end by 1 base, with 8 bases between. CDR3 loop: CASSSSGSGNTIYF. DNA for the CDR3: TGTGCCAGCAGTTCGTCAGGGTCTGGAAACACCATATATTTT.

This clone occurred a few times. The CDR3 sequence is CASSSDRESAEQYF. The CDR3 DNA follows: TGTGCCAGCAGTTCCGACAGGGAGAGCGCCGAGCAGTACTTC. The rearrangement links TRBV7-9 to TRBJ2-7, with 7 bases that match TRBD1. The CDR3 is made up of 14 amino acids. Germline V gene sequence: CDR1 SEHNR, CDR2 FQNEAQ (reference sequence). The trim removed 6 bases at V and 6 bases at J, leaving 11 bases unmatched.

This clone has just a few counts. This rearrangement joins TRBV25-1 to TRBJ2-1; possible D gene TRBD2, 6 bases. This CDR3 has 16 residues. Per germline, CDR1 MGHDK and CDR2 SYGVNS. Trimming removed 1 base at V and 2 bases at J, with 12 bases between. The CDR3 nucleotides read TGTGCCAGCAGTGAATTTCGGGACTCCCCCTACAATGAGCAGTTCTTC. Translating it yields CASSEFRDSPYNEQFF.

This sequence joins TRBV28 and TRBJ1-2, with 11 bases identical to TRBD1. Germline V lookup: CDR1 MDHEN, CDR2 SYDVKM. Trimming at V came to 3 bases and at J to 10 bases, leaving 10 bases not matched to a gene. CDR3 length equals 15 residues. Here the CDR3 DNA reads TGTGCCAGCAGTTTGATGGGGACAGGGGGAGGCGACTACACCTTC. Translating it yields CASSLMGTGGGDYTF.

V usage is TRBV5-1 and J usage is TRBJ2-2; 7 bases align to TRBD1. The germline gives CDR1 SGHRS, CDR2 YFSETQ. The V segment lost 2 bases and the J segment 7 bases; nucleotides outside the gene matches: 8. This CDR3 has 15 residues. CDR3 loop: CASSLQQGTVGELFF. The CDR3 DNA sequence: TGCGCCAGCAGCTTACAACAGGGGACGGTCGGGGAGCTGTTTTTT.

The chain recombines TRBV18 with TRBJ1-5; D not certain. V was shortened by 4 bases and J by 9 bases, with 13 bases between the two germline ends. The CDR3 covers 13 residues. The germline gives CDR1 KGHSH, CDR2 LQKENI. CDR3 DNA sequence: TGTGCCAGCTCACTGGACTCGCATGGGCCCCAGCATTTT. It specifies CASSLDSHGPQHF.

This rearrangement joins TRBV28 to TRBJ1-1; D is possibly TRBD1 (5 bases). Trimming stripped 8 bases from V and 0 bases from J, with 16 bases between. This CDR3 contains 15 residues. CDR1 is MDHEN and CDR2 is SYDVKM in the germline V gene. The CDR3 loop is CASGGFADLNTEAFF. CDR3 DNA: TGTGCCAGCGGGGGGTTTGCAGACTTGAACACTGAAGCTTTCTTT.

This chain links TRBV6-5 with TRBJ2-5; D is undetermined. The CDR3 runs 13 residues. Trimming removed 0 bases at V and 2 bases at J, with 4 bases between. Germline-derived CDR1 and CDR2 are MNHEY and SVGAGI. The CDR3 bases are TGTGCCAGCAGTTACTCCAGGCAAGAGACCCAGTACTTC. Its translation is CASSYSRQETQYF.

This clone has more than one count but fewer than ten. The CDR3 reads CASSPGRGNTEAFF. The DNA of the CDR3 is TGTGCCAGCAGTCCAGGACGGGGGAACACTGAAGCTTTCTTT. The genes are TRBV27 and TRBJ1-1; D gene unclear. Trimming took off 5 bases at V and 1 base at J, with 11 bases between the two ends. CDR1 and CDR2 from the germline V gene are MNHEY and SMNVEV (reference sequence). This CDR3 comprises 14 residues.

This clone came up a few times. The rearrangement links TRBV4-2 to TRBJ1-2, with D possibly TRBD1 on 5 matching bases. V was shortened by 0 bases and J by 0 bases, with 8 bases between the two germline ends. Germline lookup yields CDR1 LGHNA and CDR2 YNFKEQ. This CDR3 comprises 15 residues. The CDR3 coding sequence is TGTGCCAGCAGCCAAGACGACAGAACTAACTATGGCTACACCTTC. It yields the protein CASSQDDRTNYGYTF.

V is TRBV9 and J is TRBJ1-2, with D perhaps TRBD1 (5 bases). V was trimmed by 3 bases and J by 6 bases, leaving 15 bases between them. This CDR3 region has 14 residues. Germline V CDR1 and CDR2: SGDLS, YYNGEE. The CDR3 protein is CASSALQVTDGYTF. CDR3 nucleotide sequence: TGTGCCAGCAGCGCCTTACAGGTTACGGATGGCTACACCTTC.

This clone has just a few counts. The chain couples TRBV6-6 to TRBJ1-5; D unclear. Trimming took 7 bases from V and 2 from J, leaving 9 bases between them. CDR3 size: 13 residues. Germline-derived CDR1 and CDR2 are MNHNY and SVGAGI (reference sequence). The CDR3 coding sequence is TGTGCCAGCACCCAGGTCGGCAATCAGCCCCAGCATTTT. Its protein is CASTQVGNQPQHF.

This sequence joins TRBV7-2 and TRBJ1-2; D perhaps matches TRBD1 (6 bases). The V and J ends lost 5 bases and 5 bases respectively, with 12 bases between them. Germline CDR1 is SGHTA and CDR2 is FQGNSA. The CDR3 is 13 residues long. CDR3 coding DNA: TGTGCCAGCAGCCACCAGGGACAATATGGCTACACCTTC. As protein: CASSHQGQYGYTF.

The V call is TRBV7-8, the J call TRBJ2-7, with D maybe TRBD1 (5 bases). The CDR3 covers 13 residues. Looked up from germline, CDR1 is SGHVS and CDR2 is FQNEAQ. The V end lost 5 bases, the J end lost 2 bases, and 10 bases lay between the germline ends. CDR3 nucleotide sequence: TGTGCCAGCAGCCAACAGGTGACCTACGAGCAGTACTTC. Its protein is CASSQQVTYEQYF.

This clone was counted only a few times. The chain has TRBV7-9 and TRBJ1-6; D gene ambiguous. Germline-derived CDR1 and CDR2 are SEHNR and FQNEAQ (reference sequence). V lost 2 bases, J lost 4 bases, and 9 bases lay in between. The CDR3 length is 15 residues. In nucleotides, the CDR3 is TGTGCCAGCAGCTTAAGCGGCGGATATAATTCACCCCTCCACTTT. Translation: CASSLSGGYNSPLHF. The full variable domain, rest sourced from reference TRBV7-9 and TRBJ1-6, is DTGVSQNPRHKITKRGQNVTFRCDPISEHNRLYWYRQTLGQGPEFLTYFQNEAQLEKSRLLSDRFSAERPKGSFSTLEIQRTEQGDSAMYLCASSLSGGYNSPLHFGNGTRLTVT.

The rearrangement joins TRBV10-2 to TRBJ2-3; no definite D call. The CDR3 runs to 13 residues. Trimming cost V 5 bases and J 4 bases, with 10 bases left between them. Germline CDR1 reads WSHSY; CDR2 reads SAAADI. The CDR3 DNA sequence: TGCGCCAGCAGTCACCTAGGCTCAGATACGCAGTATTTT. This translates into CASSHLGSDTQYF.

This chain links TRBV19 with TRBJ1-3, with D unresolved. The CDR3 consists of 12 residues. The V end lost 5 bases, the J end lost 2 bases, and 4 bases lay between the germline ends. The V gene's germline CDR1 is LNHDA and CDR2 SQIVND (reference sequence). The CDR3, as DNA: TGTGCCAGTAGTGAGACTGGAAACACCATATATTTT. This sequence encodes CASSETGNTIYF.

This clone was counted between two and nine times. This sequence joins TRBV27 and TRBJ2-3; possibly TRBD2 for D (7 bases). This CDR3 has 16 amino acids. Trimming cost V 4 bases and J 3 bases, with 17 bases left between them. The germline V gene has CDR1 MNHEY and CDR2 SMNVEV (reference sequence). The CDR3 nucleotides read TGTGCCAGCAGTTCCCAACGGGGGGCGGGGACAGATACGCAGTATTTT. Encoded protein: CASSSQRGAGTDTQYF.

There are a few counts of this clone. This chain uses TRBV6-5 with TRBJ1-2; possibly TRBD1 for D (6 bases). This CDR3 region has 15 residues. With 2 bases removed from V and 5 bases from J, the gap between germline ends came to 15 bases. From germline, CDR1 is MNHEY and CDR2 SVGAGI. The CDR3 DNA is TGTGCCAGCAGTTACAGTACAGGGTACCTTTATGGCTACACCTTC. This gives the protein CASSYSTGYLYGYTF.

The gene calls are TRBV7-9 and TRBJ2-7, with D perhaps TRBD1 (6 bases). Germline CDR1 is SEHNR and CDR2 is FQNEAQ (reference sequence). The V end was cut by 5 bases, the J end by 3 bases, with 11 bases between. This CDR3 contains 13 residues. DNA of the CDR3: TGTGCCAGCAGCCCGACAGGAATCTACGAGCAGTACTTC. Protein product: CASSPTGIYEQYF.

The chain couples TRBV28 to TRBJ1-1; 7 bases are a match to TRBD1. In germline, CDR1 is MDHEN, CDR2 SYDVKM. This CDR3 has 14 residues. The junction had 11 bases not matched to a gene; V was cut back by 2 bases and J by 11 bases. The chain's CDR3 is CASSLRGGLGLAFF. In DNA form, the CDR3 reads TGTGCCAGCAGTTTACGAGGGGGCTTGGGATTGGCTTTCTTT.

The DNA of the CDR3 is TGCGCCAGCAGCCAAGCTCGCGGCGCTGGCTACACCTTC. The encoded protein is CASSQARGAGYTF. This chain joins TRBV4-1 and TRBJ1-2; no reliable D call. The CDR3 has 13 residues. V lost 1 base to trimming and J lost 7 bases, with 10 bases between them. Germline V gene lookup returns CDR1 MGHRA and CDR2 YSYEKL.

The genes are TRBV28 and TRBJ1-4; 9 nucleotides agree with TRBD1. CDR1 and CDR2 (germline): MDHEN, SYDVKM. The CDR3 extends over 15 amino acids. The J segment lost 8 bases and the V segment lost 8 bases, leaving 12 bases of the junction unmatched. The CDR3 reads CASYPGSGTGEKLFF. CDR3 bases: TGTGCCAGCTACCCGGGGTCCGGGACAGGGGAAAAACTGTTTTTT. Full variable domain (outside the CDR3, taken from reference TRBV28 and TRBJ1-4): DVKVTQSSRYLVKRTGEKVFLECVQDMDHENMFWYRQDPGLGLRLIYFSYDVKMKEKGDIPEGYSVSREKKERFSLILESASTNQTSMYLCASYPGSGTGEKLFFGSGTQLSVL.

The chain couples TRBV2 to TRBJ1-5, with 10 bases aligning to TRBD1. The ends lost 10 bases at V and 2 bases at J; junction bases unmatched: 8. Per the germline V gene, CDR1 is SNHLY and CDR2 is FYNNEI. The CDR3 runs 15 residues. CDR3 protein: CATTPGQGGNQPQHF. CDR3 coding DNA: TGTGCCACCACTCCCGGACAGGGGGGCAATCAGCCCCAGCATTTT.